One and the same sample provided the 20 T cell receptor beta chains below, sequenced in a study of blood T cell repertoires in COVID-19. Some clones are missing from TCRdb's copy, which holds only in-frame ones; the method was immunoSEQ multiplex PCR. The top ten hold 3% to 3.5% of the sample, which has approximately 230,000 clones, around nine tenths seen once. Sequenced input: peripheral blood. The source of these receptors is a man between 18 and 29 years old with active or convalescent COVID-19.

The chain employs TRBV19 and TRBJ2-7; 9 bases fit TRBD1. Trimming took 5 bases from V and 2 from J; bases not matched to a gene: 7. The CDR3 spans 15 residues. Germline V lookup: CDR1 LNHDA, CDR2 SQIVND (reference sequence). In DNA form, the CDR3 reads TGTGCCAGTAGTCCCGGGACAGGGAGTACCTACGAGCAGTACTTC. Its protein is CASSPGTGSTYEQYF.

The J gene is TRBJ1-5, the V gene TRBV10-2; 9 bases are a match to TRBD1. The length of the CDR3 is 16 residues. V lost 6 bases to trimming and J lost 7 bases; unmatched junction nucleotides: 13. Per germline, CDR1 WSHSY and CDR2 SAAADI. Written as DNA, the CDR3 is TGCGCCAGCAGCCCCCTAATGACAGGGGGAACACAGCCCCAGCATTTT. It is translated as CASSPLMTGGTQPQHF.

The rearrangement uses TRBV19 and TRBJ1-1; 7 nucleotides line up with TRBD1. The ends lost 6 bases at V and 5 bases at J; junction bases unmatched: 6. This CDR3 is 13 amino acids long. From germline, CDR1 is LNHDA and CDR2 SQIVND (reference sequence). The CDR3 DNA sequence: TGTGCCAGTAGCACAGGGGTTGGGACTGAAGCTTTCTTT. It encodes CASSTGVGTEAFF. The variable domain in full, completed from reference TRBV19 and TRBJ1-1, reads DGGITQSPKYLFRKEGQNVTLSCEQNLNHDAMYWYRQDPGQGLRLIYYSQIVNDFQKGDIAEGYSVSREKKESFPLTVTSAQKNPTAFYLCASSTGVGTEAFFGQGTRLTVV.

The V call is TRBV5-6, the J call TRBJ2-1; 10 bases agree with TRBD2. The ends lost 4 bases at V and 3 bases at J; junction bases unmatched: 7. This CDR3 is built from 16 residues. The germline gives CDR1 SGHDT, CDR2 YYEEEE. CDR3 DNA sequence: TGTGCCAGCAGCCCGAGGACTAGCGGTCACTACAATGAGCAGTTCTTC. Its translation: CASSPRTSGHYNEQFF.

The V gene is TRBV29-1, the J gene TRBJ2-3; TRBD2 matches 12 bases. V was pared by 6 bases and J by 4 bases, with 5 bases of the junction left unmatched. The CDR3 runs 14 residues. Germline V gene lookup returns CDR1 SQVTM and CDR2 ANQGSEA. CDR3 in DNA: TGCAGCGTCATGACTAGCGGGAGTCCAGATACGCAGTATTTT. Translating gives CSVMTSGSPDTQYF.

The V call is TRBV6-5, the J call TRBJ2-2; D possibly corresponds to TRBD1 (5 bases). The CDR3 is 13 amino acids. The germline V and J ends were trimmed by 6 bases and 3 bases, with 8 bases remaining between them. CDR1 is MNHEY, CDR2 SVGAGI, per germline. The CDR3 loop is CASRLGHTGELFF. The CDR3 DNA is TGTGCCAGCAGGCTGGGGCACACCGGGGAGCTGTTTTTT.

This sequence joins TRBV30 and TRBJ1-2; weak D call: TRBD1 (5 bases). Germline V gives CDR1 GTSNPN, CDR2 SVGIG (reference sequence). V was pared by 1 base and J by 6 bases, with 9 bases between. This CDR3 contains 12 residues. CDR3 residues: CAWSEGGDGYTF. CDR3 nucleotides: TGTGCCTGGAGTGAAGGAGGGGATGGCTACACCTTC.

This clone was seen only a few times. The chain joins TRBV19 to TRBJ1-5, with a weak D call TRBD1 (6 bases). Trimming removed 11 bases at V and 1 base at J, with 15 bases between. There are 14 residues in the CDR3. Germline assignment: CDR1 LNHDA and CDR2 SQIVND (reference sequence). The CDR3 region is CAASTGQSNQPQHF. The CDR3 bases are TGTGCCGCTTCGACAGGTCAGAGCAATCAGCCCCAGCATTTT.

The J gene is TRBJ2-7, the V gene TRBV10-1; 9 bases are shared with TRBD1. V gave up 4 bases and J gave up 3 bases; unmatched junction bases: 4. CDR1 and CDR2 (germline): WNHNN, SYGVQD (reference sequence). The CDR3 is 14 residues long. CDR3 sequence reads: CASSAGTGYYEQYF. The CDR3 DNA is TGCGCCAGCAGTGCTGGGACAGGGTACTACGAGCAGTACTTC.

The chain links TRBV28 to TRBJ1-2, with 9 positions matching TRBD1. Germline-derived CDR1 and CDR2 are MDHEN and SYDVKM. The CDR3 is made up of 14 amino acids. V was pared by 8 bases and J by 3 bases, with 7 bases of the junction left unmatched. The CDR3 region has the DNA TGTGCCAGCGCTCACAGGGGGCTTGACTATGGCTACACCTTC. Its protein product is CASAHRGLDYGYTF.

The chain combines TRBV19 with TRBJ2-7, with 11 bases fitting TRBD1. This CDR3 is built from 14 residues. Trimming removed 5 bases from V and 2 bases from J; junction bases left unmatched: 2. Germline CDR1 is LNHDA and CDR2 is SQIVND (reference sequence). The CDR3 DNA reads TGTGCCAGTAGTCAGGGACAGGGGGCCTACGAGCAGTACTTC. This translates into CASSQGQGAYEQYF.

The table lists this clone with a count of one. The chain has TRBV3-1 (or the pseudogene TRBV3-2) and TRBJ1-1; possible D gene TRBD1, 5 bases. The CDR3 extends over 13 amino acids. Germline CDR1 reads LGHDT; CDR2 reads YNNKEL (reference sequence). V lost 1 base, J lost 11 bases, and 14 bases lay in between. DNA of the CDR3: TGTGCCAGCAGCCAAGCGGCAGGGCTGGAGGCTTTCTTT. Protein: CASSQAAGLEAFF.

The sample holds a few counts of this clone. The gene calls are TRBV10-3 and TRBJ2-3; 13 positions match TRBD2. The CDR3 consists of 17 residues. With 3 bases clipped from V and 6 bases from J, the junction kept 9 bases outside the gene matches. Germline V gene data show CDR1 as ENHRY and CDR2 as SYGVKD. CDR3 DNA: TGTGCCATCAGTGAAACCCAACTAGCGGGGGGGAGGGATACGCAGTATTTT. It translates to CAISETQLAGGRDTQYF.

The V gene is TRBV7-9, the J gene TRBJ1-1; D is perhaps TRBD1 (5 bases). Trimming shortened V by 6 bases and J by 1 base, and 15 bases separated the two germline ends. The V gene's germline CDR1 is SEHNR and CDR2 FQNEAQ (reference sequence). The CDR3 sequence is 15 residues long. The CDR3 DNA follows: TGTGCCAGCAGACCTCCCTTGGGGGGGAACACTGAAGCTTTCTTT. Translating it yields CASRPPLGGNTEAFF.

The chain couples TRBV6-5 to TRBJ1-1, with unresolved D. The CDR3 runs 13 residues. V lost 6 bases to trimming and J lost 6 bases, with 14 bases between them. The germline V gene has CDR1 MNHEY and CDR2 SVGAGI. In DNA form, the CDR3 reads TGTGCCAGCAGCTTCACACCTCAGGCTGAAGCTTTCTTT. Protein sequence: CASSFTPQAEAFF.

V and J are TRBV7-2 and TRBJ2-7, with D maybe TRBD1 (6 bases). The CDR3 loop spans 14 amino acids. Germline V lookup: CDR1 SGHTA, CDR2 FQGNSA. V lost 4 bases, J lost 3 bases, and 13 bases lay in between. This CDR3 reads CASSSPDRLYEQYF. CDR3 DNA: TGTGCCAGCAGCTCGCCCGACAGGCTCTACGAGCAGTACTTC.

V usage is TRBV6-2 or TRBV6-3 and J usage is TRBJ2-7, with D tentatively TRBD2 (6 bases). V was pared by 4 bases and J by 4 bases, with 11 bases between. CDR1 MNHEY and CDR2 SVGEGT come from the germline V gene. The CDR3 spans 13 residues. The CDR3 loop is CASSFAGTYEQYF. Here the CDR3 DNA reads TGTGCCAGCAGTTTTGCGGGGACGTACGAGCAGTACTTC.

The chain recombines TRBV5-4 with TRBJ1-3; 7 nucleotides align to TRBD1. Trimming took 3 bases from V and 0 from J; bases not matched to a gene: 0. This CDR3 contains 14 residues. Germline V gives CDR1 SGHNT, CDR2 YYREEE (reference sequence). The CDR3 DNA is TGTGCCAGCAGCTCAGGGGGCTCTGGAAACACCATATATTTT. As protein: CASSSGGSGNTIYF.

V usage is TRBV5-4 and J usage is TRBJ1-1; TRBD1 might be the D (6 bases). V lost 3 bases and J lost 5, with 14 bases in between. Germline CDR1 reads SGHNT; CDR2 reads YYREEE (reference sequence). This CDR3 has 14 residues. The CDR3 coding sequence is TGTGCCAGCAGCTGGGACACCCGAAATACTGAAGCTTTCTTT. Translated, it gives CASSWDTRNTEAFF. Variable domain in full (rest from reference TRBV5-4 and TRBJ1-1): ETGVTQSPTHLIKTRGQQVTLRCSSQSGHNTVSWYQQALGQGPQFIFQYYREEENGRGNFPPRFSGLQFPNYSSELNVNALELDDSALYLCASSWDTRNTEAFFGQGTRLTVV.

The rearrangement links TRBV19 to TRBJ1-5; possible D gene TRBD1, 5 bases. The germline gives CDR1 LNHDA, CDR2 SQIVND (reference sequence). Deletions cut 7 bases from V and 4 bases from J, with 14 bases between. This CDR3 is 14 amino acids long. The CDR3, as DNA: TGTGCCAGTACCCTCACTGGGGGGAATCAGCCCCAGCATTTT. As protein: CASTLTGGNQPQHF.